The next 7 T cell receptor beta chains were all read from a single sample in a study of T cells in tuberculosis. Only in-frame clones appear in the TCRdb table, and some are missing; sequencing was by immunoSEQ multiplex PCR. The sample holds about 58,000 clones; approximately 86% are singletons and the top ten take 21%. Cells were sorted from thawed PBMC rested overnight and stained with GMM-loaded CD1B tetramer, viability dye and anti-CD3. CD1B tetramers were loaded with Rhodococcus equi-derived C32 glucose monomycolate. The sample comprised CD1b-GMM tetramer-negative cells sorted from PBMCs. Receptor source: an adult woman with latent tuberculosis.

The V gene is TRBV7-9, the J gene TRBJ2-2; 7 bases are shared with TRBD1. Looked up from germline, CDR1 is SEHNR and CDR2 is FQNEAQ (reference sequence). The CDR3 loop spans 18 amino acids. The J segment lost 6 bases and the V segment lost 1 base, leaving 14 bases of the junction unmatched. The CDR3 DNA sequence: TGTGCCAGCAGCTTAGTTATTTATCCCGGGACAGCTCCCGGGGAGCTGTTTTTT. This codes for CASSLVIYPGTAPGELFF. Combining the CDR3 with reference TRBV7-9 and TRBJ2-2 gives the whole variable domain DTGVSQNPRHKITKRGQNVTFRCDPISEHNRLYWYRQTLGQGPEFLTYFQNEAQLEKSRLLSDRFSAERPKGSFSTLEIQRTEQGDSAMYLCASSLVIYPGTAPGELFFGEGSRLTVL.

In its sample, this clone was seen once. The chain recombines TRBV6-5 with TRBJ1-2; 7 bases map to TRBD1. CDR1 is MNHEY and CDR2 is SVGAGI in the germline V gene. The CDR3 is 14 amino acids. With V trimmed by 6 bases and J by 1 base, 5 bases remained unmatched. CDR3: CASRIRDSNYGYTF. CDR3 in DNA: TGTGCCAGCAGGATCAGGGACAGTAACTATGGCTACACCTTC.

V is TRBV7-2 and J is TRBJ1-2; no firm D call. This CDR3 is 13 amino acids long. V lost 0 bases and J 4 bases, leaving 6 bases between the germline ends. CDR1 is SGHTA, CDR2 FQGNSA, per germline. In nucleotides, the CDR3 is TGTGCCAGCAGCTTAGCCGGGATCTATGGCTACACCTTC. Protein: CASSLAGIYGYTF.

The chain combines TRBV1 with TRBJ2-2; TRBD2, the table's D call, lacks a check against the DNA. TRBV1 is noted as a pseudogene. CDR3 size: 20 residues. In nucleotides, the CDR3 is TGCACCAGCAGCCAAGATCCCCCTAGCGGGGGGGGGCTGAACACCGGGGAGCTGTTTTTT. It codes for CTSSQDPPSGGGLNTGELFF.

The chain carries TRBV5-1 and TRBJ2-3, with TRBD2 matching over 10 bases. Germline CDR1 reads SGHRS; CDR2 reads YFSETQ. With 3 bases clipped from V and 3 bases from J, the junction kept 4 bases outside the gene matches. The CDR3 loop spans 15 amino acids. CDR3 sequence reads: CASSSSGGATDTQYF. The DNA of the CDR3 is TGCGCCAGCAGCTCCAGCGGGGGGGCTACAGATACGCAGTATTTT.

This chain uses TRBV10-3 with TRBJ1-2; no reliable D call. Germline loops: CDR1 ENHRY, CDR2 SYGVKD. Trimming removed 0 bases from V and 2 bases from J, with 16 bases in between. The CDR3 has 17 amino acids. The DNA of the CDR3 is TGTGCCATCAGTGAGTCGATAATCCCGACTCAAAACTATGGCTACACCTTC. Its translation: CAISESIIPTQNYGYTF.

The chain recombines TRBV7-2 with TRBJ2-2, with D possibly matching TRBD2 (5 bases). With 1 base removed from V and 4 bases from J, the gap between germline ends came to 10 bases. The CDR3 has 15 amino acids. Germline V lookup: CDR1 SGHTA, CDR2 FQGNSA. CDR3 DNA: TGTGCCAGCAGCTTAGGAGGACTTAGCACCGGGGAGCTGTTTTTT. Its translation: CASSLGGLSTGELFF. Based on the CDR3 plus reference TRBV7-2 and TRBJ2-2, the full variable domain is GAGVSQSPSNKVTEKGKDVELRCDPISGHTALYWYRQSLGQGLEFLIYFQGNSAPDKSGLPSDRFSAERTGGSVSTLTIQRTQQEDSAVYLCASSLGGLSTGELFFGEGSRLTVL.